This note documents a single T cell receptor beta chain sequence. Which antigen it targets is not known. The input lacks base qualities; no much larger clone sits a single base away. The data are from a study of CD4+ T cells in melanoma (dated by TCRdb to 2021 to 2024). Notes on the research overall: The study examined neoantigen-specific CD4+ T cells in human melanoma. Results the study describes overall, beyond this receptor: Diverse differentiation states were reported to be shown by neoantigen-specific CD4+ T cells in melanoma. Neoantigen-specific CD4+ T cells were reported to be correlated with the function of CD8+ T cells, macrophages and B cells.

After removal of 4 bases from V and 17 bases from J, the junction retains 17 bases not matched to a gene. Including the terminal cysteine and phenylalanine, the CDR3 comprises 15 residues. The only DNA kept is the CDR3, 45 bases in frame from the first base. Per the germline V gene (reference sequence), MNHNY is the CDR1 and SVGAGI is the CDR2. Libraries came from the immunoSEQ multiplex PCR assay. TCRdb limited this immuneACCESS table to in-frame rearrangements with V and J called. A share of clones is missing; checked studies link under half to unresolved V genes, and the rest is unexplained. For this sample there are just over 14,000 clones; roughly 69% appear just once. The top ten constitute 15% to 19% of the sample. The donors were melanoma patients.

The material sequenced was cells from a culture (not recorded whether cultured in vitro). This TCR came from a human donor with melanoma. Recombination connected TRBV6-6 to TRBJ1-4; the junction holds 9 bases that match TRBD1. The encoded CDR3 is CASSSKGQGSSVLFF. In nucleotides, the sequence is TGTGCCAGCAGTTCGAAAGGACAGGGGTCCTCAGTACTCTTTTTT.